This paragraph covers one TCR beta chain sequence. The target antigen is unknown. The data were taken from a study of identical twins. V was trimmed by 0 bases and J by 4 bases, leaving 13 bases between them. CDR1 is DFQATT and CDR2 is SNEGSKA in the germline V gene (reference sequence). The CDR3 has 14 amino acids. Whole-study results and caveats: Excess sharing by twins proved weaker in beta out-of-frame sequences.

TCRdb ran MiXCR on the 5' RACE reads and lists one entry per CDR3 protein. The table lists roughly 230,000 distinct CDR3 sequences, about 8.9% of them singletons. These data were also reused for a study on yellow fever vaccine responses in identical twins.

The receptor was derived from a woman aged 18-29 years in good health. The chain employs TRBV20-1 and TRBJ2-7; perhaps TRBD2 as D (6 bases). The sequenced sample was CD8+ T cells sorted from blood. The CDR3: CSARDLSGPYEQYF. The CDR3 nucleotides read TGCAGTGCTAGAGATCTCAGCGGGCCATACGAGCAGTACTTC.